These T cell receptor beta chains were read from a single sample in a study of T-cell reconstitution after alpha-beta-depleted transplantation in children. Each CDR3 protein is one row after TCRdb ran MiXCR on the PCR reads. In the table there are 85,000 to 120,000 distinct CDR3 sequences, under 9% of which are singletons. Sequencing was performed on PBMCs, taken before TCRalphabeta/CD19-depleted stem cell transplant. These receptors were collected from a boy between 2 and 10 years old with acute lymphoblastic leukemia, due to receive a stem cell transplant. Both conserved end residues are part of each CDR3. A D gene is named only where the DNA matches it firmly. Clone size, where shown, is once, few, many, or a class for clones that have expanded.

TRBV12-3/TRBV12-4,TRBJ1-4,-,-,CASSRVQGNRGEKLFF
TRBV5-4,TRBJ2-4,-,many,CASNTPKENIQYF
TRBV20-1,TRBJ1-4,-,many,CSARDSNLLFF
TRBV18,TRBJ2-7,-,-,CASSPSDRIYEQYF
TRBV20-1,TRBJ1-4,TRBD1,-,CSARAGQVEKLFF
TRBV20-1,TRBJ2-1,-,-,CSADETYNEQFF
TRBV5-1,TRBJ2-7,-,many,CASSLAAGNYYEQYF
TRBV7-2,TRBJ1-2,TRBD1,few,CASSEGQGEIYGYTF
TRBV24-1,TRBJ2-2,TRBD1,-,CATSDPGQGDTGELFF
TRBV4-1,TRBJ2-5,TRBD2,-,CASSYRLAGGPEGETRYF
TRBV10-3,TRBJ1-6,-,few,CAISLRDGDNSPLHF
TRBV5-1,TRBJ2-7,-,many,CASSSDRNPYEQYF
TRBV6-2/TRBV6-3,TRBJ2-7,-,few,CASTLGGLSSYEQYF
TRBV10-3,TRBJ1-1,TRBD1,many,CAIKRDREGTEAFF
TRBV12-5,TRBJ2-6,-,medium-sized,CASGLGGSGANVLTF
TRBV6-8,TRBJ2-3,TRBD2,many,CASSYELAREDTQYF
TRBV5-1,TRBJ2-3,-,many,CASRSDGSLSTDTQYF
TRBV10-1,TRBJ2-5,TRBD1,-,CASSEGSGGMETQYF
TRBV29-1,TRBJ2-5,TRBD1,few,CSVGSSSRGETQYF
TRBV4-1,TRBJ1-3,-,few,CASSSHQGSNRGNTIYF
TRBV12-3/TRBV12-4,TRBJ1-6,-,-,CASSSRQDPVSPLHF
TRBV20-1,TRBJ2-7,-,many,CSASGLPSYEQYF
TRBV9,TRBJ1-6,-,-,CASSVDTDIDSPLHF
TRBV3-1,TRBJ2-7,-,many,CASSSPTSLEQYF
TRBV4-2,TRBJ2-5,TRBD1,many,CASSQELGQGWETQYF
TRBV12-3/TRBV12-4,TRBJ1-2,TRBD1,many,CATTGGENYGYTF
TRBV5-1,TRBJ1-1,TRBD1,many,CASSLEQGAMNTEAFF
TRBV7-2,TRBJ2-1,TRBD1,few,CASTQLKTGTYNEQFF
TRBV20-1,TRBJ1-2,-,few,CSARVEVDYGYTF
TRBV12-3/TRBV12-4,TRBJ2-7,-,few,CASTYGRPGSYEQYF
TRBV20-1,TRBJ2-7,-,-,CSPVPTSSYEQYF
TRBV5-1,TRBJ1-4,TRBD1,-,CASSLEGQASPNEKLFF
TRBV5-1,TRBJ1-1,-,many,CASSSGVSTEAFF
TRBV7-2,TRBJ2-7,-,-,CASSLGTRSSYEQYF
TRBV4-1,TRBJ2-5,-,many,CASSQDVPRLRRQETQYF
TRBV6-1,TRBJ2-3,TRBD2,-,CASTSNQIAGTYTQYF
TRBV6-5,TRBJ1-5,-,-,CASSYGNSNEPQHF
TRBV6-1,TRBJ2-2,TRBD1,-,CASSPWTGLNTGELFF
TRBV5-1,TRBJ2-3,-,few,CASSLARWHLRTDTQYF
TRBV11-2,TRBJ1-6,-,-,CASSFISGSPLHF
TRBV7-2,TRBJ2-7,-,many,CASALRGPLRAYEQYF
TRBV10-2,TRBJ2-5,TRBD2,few,CASGWGLAGGTQYF
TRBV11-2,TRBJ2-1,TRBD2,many,CASSLESGAIYNEQFF
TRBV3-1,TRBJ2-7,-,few,CASRVSSSYEQYF
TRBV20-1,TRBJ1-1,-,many,CSARDFPKAFF
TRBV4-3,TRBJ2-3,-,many,CASSHSVTRGTDTQYF
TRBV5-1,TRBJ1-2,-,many,CASSLEQAPNYGYTF
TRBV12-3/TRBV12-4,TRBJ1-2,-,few,CASSYNIRGYTF
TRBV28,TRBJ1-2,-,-,CASRPGRQSPYGYTF
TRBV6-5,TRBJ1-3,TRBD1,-,CASSYFVGQGIGNTIYF
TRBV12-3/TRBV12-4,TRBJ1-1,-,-,CASSLDRQMNTEAFF
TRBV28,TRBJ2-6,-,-,CASSSTRSGANVLTF
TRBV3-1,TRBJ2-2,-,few,CASSRGRFGGRGAGELFF